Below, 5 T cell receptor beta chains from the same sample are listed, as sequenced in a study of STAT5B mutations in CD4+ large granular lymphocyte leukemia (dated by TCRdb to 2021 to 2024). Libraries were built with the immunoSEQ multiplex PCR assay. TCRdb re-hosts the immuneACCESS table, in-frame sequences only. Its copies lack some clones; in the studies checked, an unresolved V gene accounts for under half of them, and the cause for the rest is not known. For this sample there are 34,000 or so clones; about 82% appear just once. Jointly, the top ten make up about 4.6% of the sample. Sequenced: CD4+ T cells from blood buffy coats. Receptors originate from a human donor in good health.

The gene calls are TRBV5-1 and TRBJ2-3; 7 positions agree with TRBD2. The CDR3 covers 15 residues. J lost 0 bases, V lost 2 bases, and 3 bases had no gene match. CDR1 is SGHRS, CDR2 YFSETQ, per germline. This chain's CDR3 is CASSFSGSSTDTQYF. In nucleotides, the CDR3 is TGCGCCAGCAGCTTTAGCGGGTCTAGCACAGATACGCAGTATTTT. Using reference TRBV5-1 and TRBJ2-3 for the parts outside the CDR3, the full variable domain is KAGVTQTPRYLIKTRGQQVTLSCSPISGHRSVSWYQQTPGQGLQFLFEYFSETQRNKGNFPGRFSGRQFSNSRSEMNVSTLELGDSALYLCASSFSGSSTDTQYFGPGTRLTVL.

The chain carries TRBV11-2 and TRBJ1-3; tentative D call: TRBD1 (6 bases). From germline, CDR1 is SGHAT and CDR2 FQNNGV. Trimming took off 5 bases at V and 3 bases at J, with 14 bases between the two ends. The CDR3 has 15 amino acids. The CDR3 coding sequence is TGTGCCAGCAGCGCAACCAGGACAGTTGGAAACACCATATATTTT. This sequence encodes CASSATRTVGNTIYF. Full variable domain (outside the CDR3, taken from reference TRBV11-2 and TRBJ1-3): EAGVAQSPRYKIIEKRQSVAFWCNPISGHATLYWYQQILGQGPKLLIQFQNNGVVDDSQLPKDRFSAERLKGVDSTLKIQPAKLEDSAVYLCASSATRTVGNTIYFGEGSWLTVV.

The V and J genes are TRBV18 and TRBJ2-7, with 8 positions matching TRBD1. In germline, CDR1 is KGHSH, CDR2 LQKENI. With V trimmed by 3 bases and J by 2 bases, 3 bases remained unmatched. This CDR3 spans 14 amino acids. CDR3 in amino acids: CASSPPGQAYEQYF. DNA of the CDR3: TGTGCCAGCTCACCCCCGGGACAGGCCTACGAGCAGTACTTC.

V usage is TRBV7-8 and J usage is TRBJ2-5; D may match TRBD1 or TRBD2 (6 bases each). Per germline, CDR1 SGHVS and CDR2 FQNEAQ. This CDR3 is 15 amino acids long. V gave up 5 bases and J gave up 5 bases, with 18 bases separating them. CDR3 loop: CASSPRGWGAETQYF. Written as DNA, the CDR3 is TGTGCCAGCAGCCCTAGAGGGTGGGGGGCGGAGACCCAGTACTTC.

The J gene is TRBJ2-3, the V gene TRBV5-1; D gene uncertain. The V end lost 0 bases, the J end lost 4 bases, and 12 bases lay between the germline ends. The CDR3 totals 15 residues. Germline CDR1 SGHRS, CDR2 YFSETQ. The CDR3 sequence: CASSLVVGWSDTQYF. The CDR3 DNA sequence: TGCGCCAGCAGCTTGGTTGTGGGGTGGTCAGATACGCAGTATTTT.